This note documents a single T cell receptor beta chain sequence. The antigen is not known. The PCR made use of 60 Vbeta and 13 Jbeta primers. TCRdb's table, derived via immunoSEQ multiplex PCR, lists solely in-frame clones and lacks some. The sample carries about 140,000 clones, 70% to 80% recorded once. CDR1 is SGHVS, CDR2 FQNEAQ, per germline. With 5 bases clipped from V and 6 bases from J, the junction kept 8 bases outside the gene matches. This CDR3 has 14 residues. The source of the sample is a study of cytomegalovirus exposure and HLA in healthy donors. Study-wide findings and caveats: Most CMV-associated TCR beta chains were later found to appear HLA-restricted. Indistinguishability led to the exclusion of some V segments, TRBV6-2 and TRBV6-3 included.

The chain carries TRBV7-8 and TRBJ1-2; 8 nucleotides align to TRBD1. The sequenced sample consisted of PBMCs. The receptor was derived from a female donor in good health and CMV-seropositive. Here the CDR3 DNA reads TGTGCCAGCAGCCCATTGACAGGGGTGGATGGCTACACCTTC. Protein: CASSPLTGVDGYTF. Filled out from reference TRBV7-8 and TRBJ1-2, the complete variable domain reads GAGVSQSPRYKVAKRGQDVALRCDPISGHVSLFWYQQALGQGPEFLTYFQNEAQLDKSGLPSDRFFAERPEGSVSTLKIQRTQQEDSAVYLCASSPLTGVDGYTFGSGTRLTVV.